Listed below are T cell receptor beta chains from one sample, sequenced in a study of blood T cell repertoires in COVID-19. Libraries were prepared by immunoSEQ multiplex PCR; TCRdb keeps only in-frame clonotypes and omits some of them. The sample records a few hundred thousand clones, roughly 90% being singletons. Sequenced sample: peripheral blood. Receptor source: a woman in her 30s with COVID-19, enrolled during active disease. CDR3s include the opening cysteine and the closing phenylalanine or tryptophan. Each record gives: V gene, J gene, clone size, D gene, CDR3 protein, CDR3 DNA. A D gene is named only where the DNA matches it firmly. The size entry is marked missing in some rows and otherwise reads once, few, many or a size class.

V: TRBV6-5; J: TRBJ1-2; size: -; D: TRBD1; CDR3: CASSYSGQGNSGYTF; DNA: TGTGCCAGCAGTTACTCGGGACAGGGGAACTCTGGCTACACCTTC
V: TRBV13; J: TRBJ2-5; size: once; D: -; CDR3: CASSPRETQYF; DNA: TGTGCCAGCAGCCCCCGGGAGACCCAGTACTTC
V: TRBV7-2; J: TRBJ2-5; size: -; D: -; CDR3: CASSPNKETQYF; DNA: TGTGCCAGCAGCCCAAACAAAGAGACCCAGTACTTC
V: TRBV19; J: TRBJ2-1; size: -; D: -; CDR3: CASSGPYNEQFF; DNA: TGTGCCAGTAGTGGCCCCTACAATGAGCAGTTCTTC
V: TRBV28; J: TRBJ2-1; size: -; D: TRBD2; CDR3: CASSSGGDYNEQFF; DNA: TGTGCCAGCAGTTCCGGGGGGGATTACAATGAGCAGTTCTTC
V: TRBV5-6; J: TRBJ2-6; size: -; D: -; CDR3: CASSLAPQALPLTF; DNA: TGTGCCAGCAGCTTGGCCCCCCAGGCCCTCCCTCTGACTTTC
V: TRBV11-2; J: TRBJ2-3; size: -; D: TRBD2; CDR3: CASSALAGIADTQYF; DNA: TGTGCCAGCAGCGCACTAGCGGGGATCGCAGATACGCAGTATTTT
V: TRBV21-1; J: TRBJ1-5; size: once; D: -; CDR3: CASSKQGINQPQHF; DNA: TGTGCCAGCAGCAAACAGGGAATCAATCAGCCCCAGCATTTT
V: TRBV5-1; J: TRBJ1-1; size: -; D: -; CDR3: CASTSPGGTEAFF; DNA: TGCGCCAGCACCAGCCCGGGGGGCACTGAAGCTTTCTTT
V: TRBV24-1; J: TRBJ1-1; size: -; D: -; CDR3: CATSSGWNTEAFF; DNA: TGTGCCACCAGTTCCGGTTGGAACACTGAAGCTTTCTTT
V: TRBV18; J: TRBJ2-2; size: -; D: -; CDR3: CASSPTYTNTGELFF; DNA: TGTGCCAGCTCACCGACTTATACGAACACCGGGGAGCTGTTTTTT
V: TRBV29-1; J: TRBJ2-5; size: few; D: TRBD1; CDR3: CSVIPTGGETQYF; DNA: TGCAGCGTTATCCCGACAGGGGGCGAGACCCAGTACTTC
V: TRBV7-9; J: TRBJ2-1; size: -; D: -; CDR3: CASGGRAQTLDEQFF; DNA: TGTGCCAGCGGGGGCCGGGCCCAGACACTTGATGAGCAGTTCTTC
V: TRBV6-5; J: TRBJ1-1; size: -; D: -; CDR3: CASNLQEGMNTEAFF; DNA: TGTGCCAGCAACCTTCAGGAGGGAATGAACACTGAAGCTTTCTTT
V: TRBV4-1; J: TRBJ2-3; size: -; D: TRBD2; CDR3: CASSQDRAGGTDTQYF; DNA: TGCGCCAGCAGCCAAGATAGGGCGGGGGGAACAGATACGCAGTATTTT
V: TRBV4-1; J: TRBJ2-3; size: -; D: TRBD1; CDR3: CASSPGQGARDTQYF; DNA: TGCGCCAGCAGCCCAGGACAGGGGGCAAGAGATACGCAGTATTTT
V: TRBV7-9; J: TRBJ1-1; size: -; D: -; CDR3: CASSPTGLSTEAFF; DNA: TGTGCCAGCAGCCCCACAGGGCTGAGCACTGAAGCTTTCTTT
V: TRBV5-8; J: TRBJ1-5; size: -; D: TRBD1; CDR3: CASRSGTGTFVDSNQPQHF; DNA: TGTGCCAGCAGGTCCGGGACAGGGACATTTGTTGATAGCAATCAGCCCCAGCATTTT
V: TRBV13; J: TRBJ2-1; size: once; D: -; CDR3: CASSPTRGAGESYNEQFF; DNA: TGTGCCAGCAGCCCCACCCGGGGGGCGGGAGAATCCTACAATGAGCAGTTCTTC
V: TRBV6-5; J: TRBJ1-2; size: -; D: TRBD1; CDR3: CASSYWDSTNYGYTF; DNA: TGTGCCAGCAGTTACTGGGACAGTACTAACTATGGCTACACCTTC
V: TRBV25-1; J: TRBJ1-2; size: -; D: -; CDR3: CASSGGLGAGYTF; DNA: TGTGCCAGCAGTGGGGGTCTGGGGGCTGGCTACACCTTC
V: TRBV27; J: TRBJ2-7; size: -; D: -; CDR3: CASSLAGRVGEQYF; DNA: TGTGCCAGCAGTTTAGCCGGCAGGGTGGGCGAGCAGTACTTC
V: TRBV5-4; J: TRBJ2-1; size: -; D: -; CDR3: CASSAGRGGAFNEQFF; DNA: TGTGCCAGCAGCGCCGGTAGGGGGGGGGCTTTCAATGAGCAGTTCTTC
V: TRBV5-1; J: TRBJ1-5; size: -; D: -; CDR3: CASSEGSQGQPQHF; DNA: TGCGCCAGCAGCGAGGGCTCCCAAGGGCAGCCCCAGCATTTT
V: TRBV2; J: TRBJ2-7; size: -; D: TRBD2; CDR3: CASSEEGRAGPYEQYF; DNA: TGTGCCAGCAGTGAAGAAGGGCGAGCGGGGCCTTACGAGCAGTACTTC
V: TRBV18; J: TRBJ1-1; size: -; D: TRBD1; CDR3: CASSPRTGGGEAFF; DNA: TGTGCCAGCTCACCAAGAACAGGGGGCGGTGAAGCTTTCTTT
V: TRBV19; J: TRBJ2-4; size: -; D: -; CDR3: CASSISSDATWRNIQYF; DNA: TGTGCCAGTAGTATCTCAAGTGACGCCACTTGGCGGAACATTCAGTACTTC
V: TRBV12-5; J: TRBJ2-1; size: -; D: TRBD2; CDR3: CASGPTSGRSYNEQFF; DNA: TGTGCTAGTGGCCCGACTAGCGGGAGATCCTACAATGAGCAGTTCTTC
V: TRBV6-2/TRBV6-3; J: TRBJ2-1; size: -; D: -; CDR3: CASSSTPTSAGNGNEQFF; DNA: TGTGCCAGCAGTTCCACACCCACGTCCGCGGGTAACGGCAATGAGCAGTTCTTC
V: TRBV11-2; J: TRBJ2-1; size: -; D: TRBD1; CDR3: CASSPRTGAYNEQFF; DNA: TGTGCCAGCAGCCCCCGGACAGGGGCCTACAATGAGCAGTTCTTC
V: TRBV21-1; J: TRBJ1-5; size: -; D: -; CDR3: CASSSPPRQLVEQPQHF; DNA: TGTGCCAGCAGCTCTCCTCCGAGACAGCTGGTGGAGCAGCCCCAGCATTTT
V: TRBV30; J: TRBJ2-3; size: -; D: TRBD2; CDR3: CAWTSGSPDTQYF; DNA: TGTGCCTGGACTAGCGGGAGCCCAGATACGCAGTATTTT
V: TRBV27; J: TRBJ2-1; size: -; D: -; CDR3: CASSFSGAPYNEQFF; DNA: TGTGCCAGCAGTTTCTCAGGGGCCCCCTACAATGAGCAGTTCTTC
V: TRBV27; J: TRBJ2-2; size: -; D: TRBD1; CDR3: CASSSKQGARTGELFF; DNA: TGTGCCAGCAGTTCCAAGCAGGGGGCGCGAACCGGGGAGCTGTTTTTT
V: TRBV19; J: TRBJ1-4; size: -; D: -; CDR3: CASSYAAGQTNEKLFF; DNA: TGTGCCAGTAGTTACGCAGCGGGACAAACTAATGAAAAACTGTTTTTT
V: TRBV5-5; J: TRBJ1-3; size: -; D: -; CDR3: CASSPQIAGNTIYF; DNA: TGTGCCAGCAGCCCTCAGATCGCTGGAAACACCATATATTTT
V: TRBV5-6; J: TRBJ1-6; size: -; D: TRBD1; CDR3: CASSLERDRGYFNSPLHF; DNA: TGTGCCAGCAGCTTGGAGCGGGACAGGGGATACTTTAATTCACCCCTCCACTTT
V: TRBV10-3; J: TRBJ1-2; size: once; D: -; CDR3: CAISKTGREYGYTF; DNA: TGTGCCATCAGCAAGACAGGAAGGGAGTATGGCTACACCTTC
V: TRBV25-1; J: TRBJ1-3; size: -; D: TRBD1; CDR3: CASSRTGEDTIYF; DNA: TGTGCCAGCAGCCGGACAGGGGAGGACACCATATATTTT
V: TRBV3-1/TRBV3-2; J: TRBJ2-3; size: -; D: TRBD2; CDR3: CASSQPRGRGGTDTQYF; DNA: TGTGCCAGCAGCCAACCCCGAGGGCGGGGGGGCACAGATACGCAGTATTTT
V: TRBV9; J: TRBJ2-2; size: -; D: -; CDR3: CASSVDPSGGELFF; DNA: TGTGCCAGCAGCGTTGACCCGTCGGGGGGGGAGCTGTTTTTT
V: TRBV10-3; J: TRBJ2-5; size: -; D: -; CDR3: CAISELAQETQYF; DNA: TGTGCCATCAGTGAATTAGCGCAAGAGACCCAGTACTTC
V: TRBV3-1/TRBV3-2; J: TRBJ1-2; size: few; D: -; CDR3: CASSDLRVGGYTF; DNA: TGTGCCAGCAGTGACCTGAGGGTCGGTGGCTACACCTTC